This T cell receptor beta chain stems from a study of vaccination and CD4 T cells after COVID-19. Whole-study context: Comprising six males and four females, the convalescent participants counted two Hispanic individuals among them. Whole-study findings and limits: Recorded median SARS-CoV-2-reactive clonotype numbers increased from 21 to 38 without reaching significance.

The germline gives CDR1 SGHTA, CDR2 FQGNSA. The CDR3 runs to 14 residues. Between the trimmed V and J ends, which lost 6 bases and 8 bases, there was a span of 17 bases. Treatment in this sample: approximately 11-day PBMC culture with coronavirus spike peptide pools or control peptides (ViraFEST assay). Sequencing of cultured CD4+ T cell DNA used the Oncomine TCR Beta short-read assay. A single record per CDR3 protein comes from TCRdb applying MiXCR to the PCR reads. The table records 10,000 to 15,000 distinct CDR3 sequences, around 52% of them present only once. About this clonotype: Its antigen is undetermined.

The TCR was taken from a human donor who had recovered from COVID-19. Input material: CD4+ T cells from blood, cultured in vitro. This chain joins TRBV7-2 and TRBJ2-1; no reliable D call. The DNA of the CDR3 is TGTGCCAGCAGGTATGGGCTTAGAGGCGATGAGCAGTTCTTC. As protein: CASRYGLRGDEQFF. Looking up the rest from reference TRBV7-2 and TRBJ2-1 gives the full variable domain: GAGVSQSPSNKVTEKGKDVELRCDPISGHTALYWYRQSLGQGLEFLIYFQGNSAPDKSGLPSDRFSAERTGGSVSTLTIQRTQQEDSAVYLCASRYGLRGDEQFFGPGTRLTVL.